These 14 T cell receptor beta chains came from one sample sequenced in a study of T cell repertoires in cytomegalovirus infection. Via MiXCR, TCRdb re-called the reads, giving one row per CDR3 protein. The sample records roughly 760,000 distinct CDR3 sequences, 35% being singletons. The sequencing sample was made of PBMCs. Receptors were obtained from a human donor in good health (CMV status not recorded). Some clones in this sample may be carry-over from other donors' samples.

The rearrangement links TRBV6-6 to TRBJ2-2, with TRBD2 matching over 10 bases. V lost 5 bases and J lost 6; bases outside the gene matches: 6. Germline assignment: CDR1 MNHNY and CDR2 SVGAGI (reference sequence). The CDR3 covers 15 residues. The CDR3, as DNA: TGTGCCAGCAGTGAGCCTAGCGGGAGCCCCGGGGAGCTGTTTTTT. Encoded protein: CASSEPSGSPGELFF.

This clonotype occurred many times. This sequence joins TRBV7-8 and TRBJ2-7, with D perhaps TRBD2 (6 bases). Between the trimmed V and J ends, which lost 7 bases and 6 bases, there was a span of 22 bases. The CDR3 is made up of 15 amino acids. CDR1 and CDR2 (germline): SGHVS, FQNEAQ. The CDR3 DNA reads as TGTGCCAGCATCAGATACCGGGGAGGTCAAGGCGAGCAGTACTTC. It specifies CASIRYRGGQGEQYF.

At least ten counts were recorded for this clonotype. The chain joins TRBV7-2 to TRBJ2-3, with 8 bases lining up with TRBD2. Germline V gene data show CDR1 as SGHTA and CDR2 as FQGNSA. Unmatched junction bases numbered 14, after V lost 5 bases and J lost 4 bases. The length of the CDR3 is 17 residues. The CDR3 region has the DNA TGTGCCAGCAGCCCGGTGGGCGGGGGGCACCGGGCAGATACGCAGTATTTT. This encodes CASSPVGGGHRADTQYF.

The chain carries TRBV5-1 and TRBJ2-1, with D hard to call. Germline V lookup: CDR1 SGHRS, CDR2 YFSETQ. The CDR3 covers 15 residues. Trimming removed 1 base at V and 5 bases at J, with 13 bases between. Written as DNA, the CDR3 is TGCGCCAGCAGCTTGCTCCCAGAAGCGAACAATGAGCAGTTCTTC. Translation: CASSLLPEANNEQFF.

This clonotype was detected ten times or more. The chain uses TRBV12-3 or TRBV12-4 and TRBJ1-2, with D unresolved. The CDR3 contains 13 residues. V lost 6 bases and J lost 4, with 12 bases in between. The CDR3: CASSDSATYGYTF. CDR3 bases: TGTGCCAGCAGCGACTCAGCAACCTATGGCTACACCTTC.

This chain connects TRBV12-3 or TRBV12-4 to TRBJ1-2; 10 bases fit TRBD1. V was pared by 3 bases and J by 5 bases, with 6 bases of the junction left unmatched. CDR3 size: 15 residues. The CDR3 loop is CASSFGTGAVYGYTF. In DNA form, the CDR3 reads TGTGCCAGCAGTTTCGGGACAGGGGCTGTTTATGGCTACACCTTC.

The chain uses TRBV6-5 and TRBJ2-1; 7 bases are shared with TRBD2. From germline, CDR1 is MNHEY and CDR2 SVGAGI. CDR3 size: 15 residues. V lost 0 bases to trimming and J lost 9 bases; unmatched junction nucleotides: 8. CDR3 DNA sequence: TGTGCCAGCAGTTACTCTGAGGTCCCGGGGGGTGAGCAGTTCTTC. Its translation is CASSYSEVPGGEQFF.

About this clonotype: One base away lies a much larger clone, so this may be a sequencing read error. The chain couples TRBV7-6 to TRBJ1-6; TRBD1 agrees at 9 bases. The CDR3 spans 16 residues. CDR1 is SGHVS, CDR2 FNYEAQ, per germline. The CDR3 bases are TGTGCCAGCAGCCTAAACTGGGACAGGGAGAATTCAACCCTCCACTTT. Amino acids: CASSLNWDRENSTLHF.

As to this clonotype: At one end the junction does not follow the germline gene, possibly because of a read error. The chain couples TRBV6-1 to TRBJ2-1, with D unresolved. The germline CDR1 and CDR2 sequences are MNHNS and SASEGT. This CDR3 spans 13 amino acids. The CDR3 here is CARSEQPYNDHFF. The CDR3 region has the DNA TGTGCCAGAAGTGAACAGCCGTACAATGATCATTTCTTC.

About this clonotype: The CDR3 carries no conserved terminal phenylalanine or tryptophan, so it likely arises from a read error. The chain couples TRBV5-1 to TRBJ2-1, with unresolved D. Germline V gives CDR1 SGHRS, CDR2 YFSETQ. This CDR3 is built from 11 residues. Trimming removed 5 bases at V and 7 bases at J, with 7 bases between. The CDR3 coding sequence is TGCGCCAGCAGGTCGGTGAATGAGCAGTTCTTA. As protein: CASRSVNEQFL.

This clonotype was counted many times. J is TRBJ1-1 and V is TRBV7-2, with TRBD1 matching 9 bases. After removal of 4 bases from V and 0 bases from J, the junction contained 3 bases not matched to a gene. Germline assignment: CDR1 SGHTA and CDR2 FQGNSA. This CDR3 has 15 amino acids. The CDR3 sequence: CASSSGTGLNTEAFF. CDR3 in DNA: TGTGCCAGCAGCTCAGGGACAGGGTTGAACACTGAAGCTTTCTTT.

This clonotype was seen more than once but under ten times. The chain recombines TRBV12-3 or TRBV12-4 with TRBJ1-5; no clear D gene. Trimming pared 5 bases from V and 0 bases from J, leaving 11 bases between. This CDR3 is built from 15 residues. CDR3 nucleotides: TGTGCCAGCAGTCTGACGGTCCCTAGCAATCAGCCCCAGCATTTT. Protein sequence: CASSLTVPSNQPQHF.

This chain connects TRBV7-2 to TRBJ1-6; 7 bases agree with TRBD1. This CDR3 is 15 amino acids long. The junction had 7 bases not matched to a gene; V was cut back by 5 bases and J by 6 bases. Germline V gene data show CDR1 as SGHTA and CDR2 as FQGNSA. This chain's CDR3 is CASSPPGQSNSPLHF. The CDR3 DNA reads as TGTGCCAGCAGCCCCCCGGGACAGAGTAATTCACCCCTCCACTTT. The whole variable domain, remainder taken from reference TRBV7-2 and TRBJ1-6, is GAGVSQSPSNKVTEKGKDVELRCDPISGHTALYWYRQSLGQGLEFLIYFQGNSAPDKSGLPSDRFSAERTGGSVSTLTIQRTQQEDSAVYLCASSPPGQSNSPLHFGNGTRLTVT.

This clonotype was seen at least ten times. V is TRBV7-2 and J is TRBJ2-5; 7 bases line up with TRBD2. Trimming removed 2 bases from V and 5 bases from J; junction bases left unmatched: 8. The CDR3 extends over 15 amino acids. Germline V gene sequence: CDR1 SGHTA, CDR2 FQGNSA. The CDR3 is CASSLSGALGETQYF. The CDR3, as DNA: TGTGCCAGCAGCTTAAGCGGGGCCTTAGGGGAGACCCAGTACTTC.